Each of the 17 T cell receptor beta chains below was sequenced from the same sample in a study of T cell responses to AZD1222 COVID-19 vaccine. Some clones are missing from TCRdb's copy, which holds only in-frame ones; the method was immunoSEQ multiplex PCR. The sample has approximately 150,000 clones, about 90% seen once; the top ten hold just under 3%. Sequencing was performed on peripheral blood, taken on day 0 of AZD1222 vaccination. Receptors originate from an adult in good health.

V is TRBV3-1 (or the pseudogene TRBV3-2) and J is TRBJ1-1, with 7 positions matching TRBD1. Germline CDR1 and CDR2: LGHDT and YNNKEL (reference sequence). Unmatched junction bases numbered 2, after V lost 0 bases and J lost 1 base. The CDR3 has 15 amino acids. CDR3 sequence reads: CASSQDRGRNTEAFF. The CDR3 DNA reads as TGTGCCAGCAGCCAAGATAGGGGGCGGAACACTGAAGCTTTCTTT.

The chain employs TRBV28 and TRBJ1-2; D may be TRBD1 (5 bases). The CDR3 has 15 residues. The germline gives CDR1 MDHEN, CDR2 SYDVKM. The germline V and J ends were trimmed by 5 bases and 1 base, with 14 bases remaining between them. Written as DNA, the CDR3 is TGTGCCAGCAGTCTCCGGACACTCCTTAACTATGGCTACACCTTC. Residues: CASSLRTLLNYGYTF.

This chain uses TRBV28 with TRBJ1-2, with a tentative D call TRBD1 (5 bases). Germline loops: CDR1 MDHEN, CDR2 SYDVKM. Deletions cut 3 bases from V and 3 bases from J, with 8 bases between. CDR3 length: 13 residues. This CDR3 reads CASSLGVHYGYTF. Here the CDR3 DNA reads TGTGCCAGCAGTTTGGGGGTCCACTATGGCTACACCTTC.

The chain recombines TRBV5-4 with TRBJ1-1; TRBD1 might be the D (5 bases). Germline V gene lookup returns CDR1 SGHNT and CDR2 YYREEE (reference sequence). The V end lost 6 bases, the J end lost 3 bases, and 18 bases lay between the germline ends. This CDR3 is 15 amino acids long. The CDR3 is CASTLGGTRHTEAFF. In nucleotides, the CDR3 is TGTGCCAGCACCCTGGGGGGGACGAGGCACACTGAAGCTTTCTTT.

The chain employs TRBV25-1 and TRBJ1-1; D is perhaps TRBD1 (5 bases). Between the trimmed V and J ends, which lost 2 bases and 4 bases, there was a span of 14 bases. CDR1 and CDR2 (germline): MGHDK, SYGVNS. This CDR3 is built from 15 residues. CDR3 amino acids: CASSEPQGGSTEAFF. The CDR3 nucleotides are TGTGCCAGCAGTGAACCTCAGGGTGGGAGCACTGAAGCTTTCTTT.

In DNA, the CDR3 is TGTGCTAGTGGTTTGGGACCTGGAAACACCATATATTTT. It specifies CASGLGPGNTIYF. This chain connects TRBV12-5 to TRBJ1-3; D is unclear. This CDR3 is 13 amino acids long. Trimming shortened V by 1 base and J by 2 bases, and 3 bases separated the two germline ends. Looked up from germline, CDR1 is LGHNT and CDR2 is FRNRAP.

The chain employs TRBV30 and TRBJ1-1, with D hard to call. CDR1 and CDR2 (germline): GTSNPN, SVGIG (reference sequence). The CDR3 has 11 amino acids. V lost 4 bases and J lost 6, with 9 bases in between. The CDR3 nucleotides read TGTGCCTGGACCCTTTGGGCTGAAGCTTTCTTT. It codes for CAWTLWAEAFF.

This clone was observed a few times. The chain combines TRBV10-3 with TRBJ2-5, with TRBD2 as a possible D gene (6 bases). The CDR3 totals 12 residues. CDR1 is ENHRY and CDR2 is SYGVKD in the germline V gene. V dropped 6 bases and J dropped 5 bases, with 10 bases sitting between them. CDR3 DNA: TGTGCCATCAGCTTCGCGGGGGAGACCCAGTACTTC. It encodes CAISFAGETQYF.

In DNA, the CDR3 is TGCAGCGTCGGACAGGGGGAGAATGGCTACACCTTC. This encodes CSVGQGENGYTF. The chain joins TRBV29-1 to TRBJ1-2; TRBD1 matches 10 bases. Germline V gene lookup returns CDR1 SQVTM and CDR2 ANQGSEA. The CDR3 spans 12 residues. V was pared by 6 bases and J by 6 bases, with 4 bases of the junction left unmatched. Full variable domain (missing parts from reference TRBV29-1 and TRBJ1-2): SAVISQKPSRDICQRGTSLTIQCQVDSQVTMMFWYRQQPGQSLTLIATANQGSEATYESGFVIDKFPISRPNLTFSTLTVSNMSPEDSSIYLCSVGQGENGYTFGSGTRLTVV.

This chain joins TRBV7-9 and TRBJ1-2; D may be TRBD1 (5 bases). V lost 5 bases and J lost 6, with 10 bases in between. The germline CDR1 and CDR2 sequences are SEHNR and FQNEAQ (reference sequence). This CDR3 spans 12 amino acids. The CDR3 nucleotides are TGTGCCAGCAGCAGGGGACCCGATGGCTACACCTTC. Residues: CASSRGPDGYTF.

The rearrangement uses TRBV6-1 and TRBJ1-2; D is unclear. CDR1 is MNHNS and CDR2 is SASEGT in the germline V gene. The CDR3 is 11 amino acids. V was clipped by 2 bases and J by 8 bases, with 6 bases between them. The CDR3 DNA is TGTGCCAGCAGTGAAAGAGCGGGCTACACCTTC. It translates to CASSERAGYTF.

The chain employs TRBV9 and TRBJ2-3; 12 nucleotides agree with TRBD2. This CDR3 is 15 amino acids long. Germline assignment: CDR1 SGDLS and CDR2 YYNGEE. Trimming removed 0 bases from V and 6 bases from J; junction bases left unmatched: 2. CDR3 protein: CASSVGLAGEDTQYF. In nucleotides, the CDR3 is TGTGCCAGCAGCGTAGGACTAGCGGGGGAGGATACGCAGTATTTT.

The gene calls are TRBV5-4 and TRBJ2-1; D not certain. V was pared by 0 bases and J by 3 bases, with 7 bases between. The length of the CDR3 is 14 residues. CDR1 and CDR2 from the germline V gene are SGHNT and YYREEE (reference sequence). The CDR3: CASSLVSGYNEQFF. The CDR3 bases are TGTGCCAGCAGCTTGGTGTCTGGCTACAATGAGCAGTTCTTC.

The CDR3 protein is CASGQAGQIEPTSTDTQYF. CDR3 DNA sequence: TGTGCCAGCGGACAAGCCGGACAGATAGAACCCACTAGCACAGATACGCAGTATTTT. The chain carries TRBV5-6 and TRBJ2-3, with a possible D match to TRBD1 (6 bases). The V gene's germline CDR1 is SGHDT and CDR2 YYEEEE. The CDR3 covers 19 residues. The V and J ends lost 7 bases and 0 bases respectively, with 27 bases between them.

This rearrangement joins TRBV10-2 to TRBJ1-1; D is ambiguous. The CDR3 has 13 residues. Between the trimmed V and J ends, which lost 6 bases and 1 base, there was a span of 9 bases. Germline V gives CDR1 WSHSY, CDR2 SAAADI. CDR3 amino acids: CASRPTENTEAFF. DNA for the CDR3: TGCGCCAGCAGACCTACAGAGAACACTGAAGCTTTCTTT.

The rearrangement links TRBV24-1 to TRBJ2-7; TRBD1 agrees at 9 bases. From germline, CDR1 is KGHDR and CDR2 SFDVKD. The CDR3 sequence is 15 residues long. V lost 3 bases and J lost 3; bases outside the gene matches: 5. In nucleotides, the CDR3 is TGTGCCACCAGTGATGCCGGGACAGGGCTCTACGAGCAGTACTTC. Its translation: CATSDAGTGLYEQYF.

V gene TRBV28 combines with J gene TRBJ1-1, with a tentative D call TRBD1 (6 bases). The V and J ends lost 5 bases and 2 bases respectively, with 15 bases between them. Germline V gene lookup returns CDR1 MDHEN and CDR2 SYDVKM. The CDR3 covers 15 residues. The CDR3 region is CASSPNRVGNTEAFF. The CDR3 nucleotides are TGTGCCAGCAGTCCAAACAGGGTAGGAAACACTGAAGCTTTCTTT.